This TCR beta chain was documented in a study of regulatory T cells in long-lasting Graves disease. Construction of TCR beta libraries relied on iRepertoire HTBI primers and on Arm-PCR targeting CDR3 regions. TCRdb independently ran MiXCR on the multiplex PCR reads; one entry per CDR3 protein. The sample contains approximately 360,000 distinct CDR3 sequences, approximately 12% of which appear only once. The time point was: newly diagnosed GD, antithyroid drugs for less than 3 months. Extracted RNA from PBMCs served as the source of the TCR library. Germline assignment: CDR1 SEHNR and CDR2 FQNEAQ (reference sequence). The ends lost 2 bases at V and 8 bases at J; junction bases unmatched: 12. The CDR3 totals 16 residues. These data were likewise used in another study, on T cells in Graves' hyperthyroidism and ophthalmopathy.

The input for sequencing was peripheral blood mononuclear cells (PBMCs), taken at new diagnosis, from a patient treated with antithyroid drugs. The receptor comes from a young woman with Graves disease. The chain combines TRBV7-9 with TRBJ2-1; 7 bases align to TRBD2. CDR3 amino acids: CASSLSELAYRDEQFF. The DNA of the CDR3 is TGTGCCAGCAGCTTAAGCGAACTAGCGTATAGAGATGAGCAGTTCTTC.